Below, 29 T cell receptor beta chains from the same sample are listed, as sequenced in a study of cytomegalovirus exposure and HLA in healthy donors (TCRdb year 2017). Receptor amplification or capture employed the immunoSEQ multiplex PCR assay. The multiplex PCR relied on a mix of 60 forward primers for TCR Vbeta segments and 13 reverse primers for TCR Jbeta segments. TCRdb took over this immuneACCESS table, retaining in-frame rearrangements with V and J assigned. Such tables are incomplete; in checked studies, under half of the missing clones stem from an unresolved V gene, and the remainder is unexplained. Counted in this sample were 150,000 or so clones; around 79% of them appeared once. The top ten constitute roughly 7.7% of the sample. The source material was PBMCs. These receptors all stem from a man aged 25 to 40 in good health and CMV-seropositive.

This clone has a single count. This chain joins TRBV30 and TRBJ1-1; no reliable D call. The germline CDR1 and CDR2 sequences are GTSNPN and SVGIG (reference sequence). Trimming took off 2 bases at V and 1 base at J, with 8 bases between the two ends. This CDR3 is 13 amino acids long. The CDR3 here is CAWSTQANTEAFF. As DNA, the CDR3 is TGTGCCTGGAGTACCCAGGCGAACACTGAAGCTTTCTTT. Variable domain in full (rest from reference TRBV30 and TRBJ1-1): SQTIHQWPATLVQPVGSPLSLECTVEGTSNPNLYWYRQAAGRGLQLLFYSVGIGQISSEVPQNLSASRPQDRQFILSSKKLLLSDSGFYLCAWSTQANTEAFFGQGTRLTVV.

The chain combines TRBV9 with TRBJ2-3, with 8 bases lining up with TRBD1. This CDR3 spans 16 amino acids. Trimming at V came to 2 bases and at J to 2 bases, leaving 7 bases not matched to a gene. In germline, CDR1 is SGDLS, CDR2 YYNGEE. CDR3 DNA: TGTGCCAGCAGCGTGAGACAGGGGTCGATCACAGATACGCAGTATTTT. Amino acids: CASSVRQGSITDTQYF. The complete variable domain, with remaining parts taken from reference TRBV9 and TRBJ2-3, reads DSGVTQTPKHLITATGQRVTLRCSPRSGDLSVYWYQQSLDQGLQFLIQYYNGEERAKGNILERFSAQQFPDLHSELNLSSLELGDSALYFCASSVRQGSITDTQYFGPGTRLTVL.

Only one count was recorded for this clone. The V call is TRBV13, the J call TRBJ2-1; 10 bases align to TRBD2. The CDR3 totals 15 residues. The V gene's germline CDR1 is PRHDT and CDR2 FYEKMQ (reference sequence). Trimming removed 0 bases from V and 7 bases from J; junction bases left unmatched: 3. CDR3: CASSLGAGGPNEQFF. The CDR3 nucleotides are TGTGCCAGCAGCTTAGGAGCGGGGGGGCCGAATGAGCAGTTCTTC.

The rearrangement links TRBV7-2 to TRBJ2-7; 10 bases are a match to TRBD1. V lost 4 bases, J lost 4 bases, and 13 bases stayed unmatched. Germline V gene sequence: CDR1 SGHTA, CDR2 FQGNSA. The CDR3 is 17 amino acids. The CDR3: CASSYRPTGGDGYEQYF. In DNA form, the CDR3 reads TGTGCCAGCAGCTACCGTCCGACAGGGGGCGATGGATACGAGCAGTACTTC.

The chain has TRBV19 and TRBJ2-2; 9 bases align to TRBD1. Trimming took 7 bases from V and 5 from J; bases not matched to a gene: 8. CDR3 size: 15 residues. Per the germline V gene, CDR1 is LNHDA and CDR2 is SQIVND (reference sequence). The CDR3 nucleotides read TGTGCCAGTACCACCGGACAGGGGTATACCGGGGAGCTGTTTTTT. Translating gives CASTTGQGYTGELFF.

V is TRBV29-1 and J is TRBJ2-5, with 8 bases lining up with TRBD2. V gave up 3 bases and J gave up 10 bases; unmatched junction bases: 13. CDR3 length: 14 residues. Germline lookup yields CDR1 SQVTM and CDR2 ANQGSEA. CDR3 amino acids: CSVEWTSPQDGQYF. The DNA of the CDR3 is TGCAGCGTTGAGTGGACTAGCCCGCAAGATGGCCAGTACTTC.

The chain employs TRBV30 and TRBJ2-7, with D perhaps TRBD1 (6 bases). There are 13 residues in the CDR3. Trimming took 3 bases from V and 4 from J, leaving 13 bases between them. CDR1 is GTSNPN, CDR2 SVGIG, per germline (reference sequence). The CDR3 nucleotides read TGTGCCTGGAGCCACCTGGACAGATACGAGCAGTACTTC. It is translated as CAWSHLDRYEQYF. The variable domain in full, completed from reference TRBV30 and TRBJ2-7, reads SQTIHQWPATLVQPVGSPLSLECTVEGTSNPNLYWYRQAAGRGLQLLFYSVGIGQISSEVPQNLSASRPQDRQFILSSKKLLLSDSGFYLCAWSHLDRYEQYFGPGTRLTVT.

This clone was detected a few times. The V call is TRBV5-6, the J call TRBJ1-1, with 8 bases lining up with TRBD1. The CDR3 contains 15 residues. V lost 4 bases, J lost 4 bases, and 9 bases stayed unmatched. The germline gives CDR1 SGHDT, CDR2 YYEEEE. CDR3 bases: TGTGCCAGCAGCCTCCGCCCAGGGGGCCTCACTGAAGCTTTCTTT. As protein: CASSLRPGGLTEAFF.

CDR3 protein: CASSQDLLAGGRETQYF. The CDR3 region has the DNA TGTGCCAGCAGCCAAGATTTACTAGCGGGGGGAAGAGAGACCCAGTACTTC. The chain uses TRBV4-2 and TRBJ2-5; 12 bases are shared with TRBD2. Trimming removed 0 bases from V and 4 bases from J; junction bases left unmatched: 6. Germline V gene sequence: CDR1 LGHNA, CDR2 YNFKEQ. The CDR3 sequence is 17 residues long.

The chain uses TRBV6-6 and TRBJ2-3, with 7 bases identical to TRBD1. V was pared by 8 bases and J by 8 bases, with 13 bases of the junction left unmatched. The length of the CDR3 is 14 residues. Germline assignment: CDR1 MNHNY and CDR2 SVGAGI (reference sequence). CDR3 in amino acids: CASGTAPSSGTQYF. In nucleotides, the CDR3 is TGTGCCAGCGGGACAGCGCCAAGTTCGGGTACGCAGTATTTT.

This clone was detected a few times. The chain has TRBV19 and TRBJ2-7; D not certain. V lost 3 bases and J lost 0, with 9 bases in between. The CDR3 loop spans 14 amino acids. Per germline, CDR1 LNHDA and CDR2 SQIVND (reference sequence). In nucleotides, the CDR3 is TGTGCCAGTAGTATTTTTCCTACCTCCTACGAGCAGTACTTC. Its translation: CASSIFPTSYEQYF.

CDR3 sequence (DNA): TGCGCCAGCAGTGAAACCGGGACAGGGGAAGCTTTCTTT. Translated: CASSETGTGEAFF. The rearrangement joins TRBV5-1 to TRBJ1-1, with 9 bases fitting TRBD1. Germline assignment: CDR1 SGHRS and CDR2 YFSETQ. V was pared by 5 bases and J by 8 bases, with 7 bases of the junction left unmatched. The CDR3 is 13 amino acids. The full variable domain, in which reference TRBV5-1 and TRBJ1-1 provide the parts outside the CDR3, is KAGVTQTPRYLIKTRGQQVTLSCSPISGHRSVSWYQQTPGQGLQFLFEYFSETQRNKGNFPGRFSGRQFSNSRSEMNVSTLELGDSALYLCASSETGTGEAFFGQGTRLTVV.

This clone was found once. The CDR3 sequence: CASSGTSGRDYEQYF. CDR3 nucleotides: TGTGCCAGTAGTGGGACTAGCGGGAGGGACTACGAGCAGTACTTC. The V call is TRBV19, the J call TRBJ2-7; 16 nucleotides line up with TRBD2. V lost 5 bases to trimming and J lost 3 bases; unmatched junction nucleotides: 1. The CDR3 has 15 amino acids. The germline gives CDR1 LNHDA, CDR2 SQIVND (reference sequence).

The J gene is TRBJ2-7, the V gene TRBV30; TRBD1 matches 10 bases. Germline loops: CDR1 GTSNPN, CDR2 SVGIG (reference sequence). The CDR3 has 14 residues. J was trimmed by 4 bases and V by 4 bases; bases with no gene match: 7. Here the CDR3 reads CAWTWTGGSYEQYF. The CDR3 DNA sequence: TGTGCCTGGACTTGGACAGGGGGATCTTACGAGCAGTACTTC.

This CDR3 reads CASNGGVQETQYF. As DNA, the CDR3 is TGTGCCAGCAATGGAGGGGTCCAAGAGACCCAGTACTTC. The rearrangement uses TRBV5-6 and TRBJ2-5, with a tentative D call TRBD2 (6 bases). The ends were cut back, 6 bases at V and 1 base at J, with 10 bases in the middle. CDR3 length: 13 residues. CDR1 is SGHDT and CDR2 is YYEEEE in the germline V gene.

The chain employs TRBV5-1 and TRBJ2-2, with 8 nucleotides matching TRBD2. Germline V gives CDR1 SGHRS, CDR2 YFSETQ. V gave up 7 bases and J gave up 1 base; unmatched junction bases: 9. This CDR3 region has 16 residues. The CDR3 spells CASQRPGLENTGELFF. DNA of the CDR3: TGCGCCAGCCAACGTCCGGGACTAGAGAACACCGGGGAGCTGTTTTTT.

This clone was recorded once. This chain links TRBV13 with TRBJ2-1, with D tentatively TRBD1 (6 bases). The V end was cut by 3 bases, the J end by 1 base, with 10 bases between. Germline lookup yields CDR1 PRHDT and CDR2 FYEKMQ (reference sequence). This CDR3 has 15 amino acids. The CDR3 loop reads CASSFRQGSYNEQFF. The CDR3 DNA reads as TGTGCCAGCAGCTTCCGCCAGGGGTCCTACAATGAGCAGTTCTTC. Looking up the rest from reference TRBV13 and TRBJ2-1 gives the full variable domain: AAGVIQSPRHLIKEKRETATLKCYPIPRHDTVYWYQQGPGQDPQFLISFYEKMQSDKGSIPDRFSAQQFSDYHSELNMSSLELGDSALYFCASSFRQGSYNEQFFGPGTRLTVL.

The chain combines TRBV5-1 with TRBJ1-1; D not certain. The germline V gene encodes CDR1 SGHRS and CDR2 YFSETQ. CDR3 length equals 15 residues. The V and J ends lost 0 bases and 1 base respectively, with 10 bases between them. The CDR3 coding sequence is TGCGCCAGCAGCTTGGCCCGCCCGGGGAACACTGAAGCTTTCTTT. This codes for CASSLARPGNTEAFF.

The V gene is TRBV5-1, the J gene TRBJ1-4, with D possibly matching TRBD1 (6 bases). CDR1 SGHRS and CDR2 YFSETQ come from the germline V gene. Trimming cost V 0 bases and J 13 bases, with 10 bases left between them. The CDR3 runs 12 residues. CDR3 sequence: CASSLDRVGLFF. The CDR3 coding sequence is TGCGCCAGCAGCTTGGACAGGGTGGGACTGTTTTTT. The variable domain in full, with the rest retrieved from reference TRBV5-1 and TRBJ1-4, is KAGVTQTPRYLIKTRGQQVTLSCSPISGHRSVSWYQQTPGQGLQFLFEYFSETQRNKGNFPGRFSGRQFSNSRSEMNVSTLELGDSALYLCASSLDRVGLFFGSGTQLSVL.

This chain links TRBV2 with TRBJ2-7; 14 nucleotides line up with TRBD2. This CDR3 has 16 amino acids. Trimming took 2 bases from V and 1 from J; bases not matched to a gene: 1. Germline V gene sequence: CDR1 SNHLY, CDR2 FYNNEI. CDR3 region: CASSERLAGGSYEQYF. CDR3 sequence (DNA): TGTGCCAGCAGTGAAAGACTAGCGGGGGGGTCCTACGAGCAGTACTTC.

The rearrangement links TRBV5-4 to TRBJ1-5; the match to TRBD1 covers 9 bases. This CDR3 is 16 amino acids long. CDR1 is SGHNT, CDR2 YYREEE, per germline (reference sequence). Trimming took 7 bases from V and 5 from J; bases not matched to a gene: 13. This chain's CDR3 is CASRLGQGRRDQPQHF. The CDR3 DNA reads TGTGCCAGCCGCCTAGGACAGGGGCGGAGGGATCAGCCCCAGCATTTT.

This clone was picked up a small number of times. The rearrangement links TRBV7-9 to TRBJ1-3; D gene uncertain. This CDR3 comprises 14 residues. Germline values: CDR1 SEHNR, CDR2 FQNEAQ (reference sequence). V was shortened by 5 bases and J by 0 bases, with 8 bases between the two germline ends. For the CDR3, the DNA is TGTGCCAGCAGCCCCTACTTCTCTGGAAACACCATATATTTT. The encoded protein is CASSPYFSGNTIYF.

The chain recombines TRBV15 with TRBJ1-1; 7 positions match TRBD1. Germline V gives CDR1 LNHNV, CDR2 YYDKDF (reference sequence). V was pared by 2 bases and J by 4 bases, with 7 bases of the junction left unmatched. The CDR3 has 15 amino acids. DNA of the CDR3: TGTGCCACCAGCAGAAAGACAGGGATAATCACTGAAGCTTTCTTT. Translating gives CATSRKTGIITEAFF.

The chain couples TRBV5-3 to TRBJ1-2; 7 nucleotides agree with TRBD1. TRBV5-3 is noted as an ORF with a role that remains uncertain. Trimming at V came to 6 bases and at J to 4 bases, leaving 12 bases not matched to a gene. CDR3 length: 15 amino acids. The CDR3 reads CARTDWTGLSYGYTF. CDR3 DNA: TGTGCCAGAACCGACTGGACAGGTTTAAGCTATGGCTACACCTTC.

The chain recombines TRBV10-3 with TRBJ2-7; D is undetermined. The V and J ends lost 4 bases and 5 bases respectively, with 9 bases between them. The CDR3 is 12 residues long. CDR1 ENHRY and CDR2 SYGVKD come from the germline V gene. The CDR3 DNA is TGTGCCATCAGTGTAGATAGCCACGAGCAGTACTTC. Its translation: CAISVDSHEQYF.

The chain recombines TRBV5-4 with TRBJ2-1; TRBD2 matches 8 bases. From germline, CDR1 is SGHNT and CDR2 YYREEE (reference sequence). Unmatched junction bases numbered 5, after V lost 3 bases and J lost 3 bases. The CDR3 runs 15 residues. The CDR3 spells CASSSQAGGYNEQFF. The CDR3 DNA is TGTGCCAGCAGCTCACAGGCGGGAGGCTACAATGAGCAGTTCTTC.

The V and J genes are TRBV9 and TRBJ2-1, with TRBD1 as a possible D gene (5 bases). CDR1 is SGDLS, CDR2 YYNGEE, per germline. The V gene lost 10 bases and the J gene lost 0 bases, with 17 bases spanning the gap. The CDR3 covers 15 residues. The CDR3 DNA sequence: TGTGCCTCAGGGAACAGGCCGAGCTCCTACAATGAGCAGTTCTTC. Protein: CASGNRPSSYNEQFF.

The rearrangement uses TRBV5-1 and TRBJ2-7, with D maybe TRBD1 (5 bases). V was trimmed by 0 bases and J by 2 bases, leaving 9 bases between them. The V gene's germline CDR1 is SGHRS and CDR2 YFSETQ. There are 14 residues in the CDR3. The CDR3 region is CASSLETETYEQYF. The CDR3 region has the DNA TGCGCCAGCAGCTTGGAGACAGAGACCTACGAGCAGTACTTC. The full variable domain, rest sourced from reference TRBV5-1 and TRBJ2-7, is KAGVTQTPRYLIKTRGQQVTLSCSPISGHRSVSWYQQTPGQGLQFLFEYFSETQRNKGNFPGRFSGRQFSNSRSEMNVSTLELGDSALYLCASSLETETYEQYFGPGTRLTVT.

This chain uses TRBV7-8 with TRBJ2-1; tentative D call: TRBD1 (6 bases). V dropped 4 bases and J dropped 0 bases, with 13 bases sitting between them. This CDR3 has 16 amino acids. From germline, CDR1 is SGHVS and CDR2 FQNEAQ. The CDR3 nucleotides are TGTGCCAGCAGCTGGACAGCCTCAGGCTCCTACAATGAGCAGTTCTTC. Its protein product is CASSWTASGSYNEQFF.